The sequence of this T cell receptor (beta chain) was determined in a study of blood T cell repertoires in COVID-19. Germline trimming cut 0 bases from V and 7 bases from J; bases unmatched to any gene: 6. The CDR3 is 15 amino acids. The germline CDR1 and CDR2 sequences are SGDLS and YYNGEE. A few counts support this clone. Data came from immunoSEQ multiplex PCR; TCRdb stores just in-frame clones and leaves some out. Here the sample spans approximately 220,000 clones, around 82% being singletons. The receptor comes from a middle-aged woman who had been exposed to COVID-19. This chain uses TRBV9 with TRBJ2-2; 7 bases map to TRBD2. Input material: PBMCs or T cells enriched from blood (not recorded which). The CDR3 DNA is TGTGCCAGCAGCGTAGATAGGACTAGAGGCGGGGAGCTGTTTTTT. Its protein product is CASSVDRTRGGELFF.